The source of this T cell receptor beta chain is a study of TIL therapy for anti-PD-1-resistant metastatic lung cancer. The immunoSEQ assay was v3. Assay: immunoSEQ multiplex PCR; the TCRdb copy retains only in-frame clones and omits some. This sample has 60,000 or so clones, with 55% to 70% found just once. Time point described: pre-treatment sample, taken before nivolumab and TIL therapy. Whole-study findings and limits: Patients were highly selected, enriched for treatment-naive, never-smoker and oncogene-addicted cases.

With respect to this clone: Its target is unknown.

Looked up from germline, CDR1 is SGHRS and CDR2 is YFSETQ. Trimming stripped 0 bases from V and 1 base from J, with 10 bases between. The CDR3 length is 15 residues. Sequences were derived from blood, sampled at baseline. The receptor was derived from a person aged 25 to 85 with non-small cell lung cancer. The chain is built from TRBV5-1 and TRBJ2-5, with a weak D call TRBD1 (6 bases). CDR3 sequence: CASSLAGTSQETQYF. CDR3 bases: TGCGCCAGCAGCTTGGCTGGGACAAGCCAAGAGACCCAGTACTTC.